What follows is one T cell receptor beta chain and its context. The data were taken from a study of blood T cell repertoires in COVID-19. Study-wide background: COVID-19 samples, acute and convalescent, were from the United States, Italy and Spain. Sample material is recorded as cDNA or gDNA derived from T cells, B-cell-depleted T cells, or PBMCs.

In the original processing: Estimation of nucleated cell counts relied on the amplification of reference gene primers. Method: immunoSEQ multiplex PCR; TCRdb's copy keeps in-frame clones and lacks some. From that table come the V and J calls and clone size; the DNA was used to work out D and trimming. The sample contains over 100,000 clones, 80% to 90% of which appear only once. The CDR3 spans 14 residues. Germline CDR1 MNHEY, CDR2 SVGAGI. Trimming cost V 7 bases and J 1 base; bases outside gene matches: 5. In Seattle, patients joined the study during active infection and were tracked longitudinally. This TCR was sampled from a man aged 55-75 years with COVID-19, enrolled during active disease. The chain has TRBV6-5 and TRBJ2-3; 7 positions agree with TRBD2. The sample taken for sequencing was peripheral blood. As DNA, the CDR3 is TGTGCCAGCATCGAGGGGAGGGGCACAGATACGCAGTATTTT. Protein product: CASIEGRGTDTQYF.